This entry features one T cell receptor (beta chain) sequence. V was trimmed by 5 bases and J by 7 bases, leaving 12 bases between them. The CDR3 is made up of 14 amino acids. Patients were all untreated before their thyroid surgery. This entry belongs to a study of metastatic and nonmetastatic thyroid tumors. Turning to the study itself: Comparison of repertoires was carried out across blood and tumor or nodule tissue from malignant and benign thyroid patients.

Authors' data handling: The study's classifier, a distant-metastasis tool for papillary thyroid cancer, was built using CDR3 differences across clinicopathological groups. TCRdb ran MiXCR on the PCR reads. These V and J calls rely on TCRdb rather than the paper's analysis. The sample holds 20,000 or so clones, under 35% seen once. Material for sequencing was blood. The chain carries TRBV12-3 or TRBV12-4 and TRBJ1-6; D is uncertain. This receptor was taken from a female donor with papillary thyroid cancer or a benign thyroid nodule (not recorded which). Some clones in this sample may be carry-over from other donors' samples. Here the CDR3 reads CASSPFDQNSPLHF. The DNA of the CDR3 is TGTGCCAGCAGTCCCTTCGACCAAAATTCACCCCTCCACTTT.